This T cell receptor beta chain was sequenced during a study of T cells in Graves' hyperthyroidism and ophthalmopathy. This clonotype showed up just a few times. RNA transcripts were the template for amplifying TCR beta CDR3 regions. An initial round of RT-PCR targeting the TCR CDR3 relied on the HTBI primer set. Each CDR3 protein gets one entry after TCRdb re-called the multiplex PCR reads with MiXCR. The sample holds hundreds of thousands of distinct CDR3 sequences; about 14% are singletons and the top ten take over 10%. The origin of this receptor is a man younger than 35 with Graves' ophthalmopathy. The sequenced sample consisted of blood.

The CDR3 DNA is TGCGCCAGCAGAGCCATAGCGGGGGGCTCCTACGAGCAGTACTTC. As protein: CASRAIAGGSYEQYF. The chain links TRBV10-2 to TRBJ2-7; 10 nucleotides align to TRBD2. V was pared by 6 bases and J by 0 bases, with 5 bases of the junction left unmatched. This CDR3 region has 15 residues. Germline V gives CDR1 WSHSY, CDR2 SAAADI.